The next 32 T cell receptor beta chains were all read from a single sample in a study of cytomegalovirus exposure and HLA in healthy donors. The PCR contained 60 Vbeta and 13 Jbeta primers. Repertoires were generated with immunoSEQ multiplex PCR, while TCRdb's copy carries only in-frame clones and drops some. Here the sample spans about 120,000 clones, 77% being singletons. Material for sequencing was PBMCs. The receptors were sampled from a man aged 18 to 29 in good health and CMV-seropositive.

On this clone: Its ends do not fully match the called genes, so a read error is possible. The chain uses TRBV6-1 and TRBJ2-3, with 11 positions matching TRBD1. The CDR3 is 15 residues long. The germline gives CDR1 MNHNS, CDR2 SASEGT. CDR3 coding DNA: TGTGCCAGGAGTGATGGGACAGGGGGTGTAGATACGCAGTATTTT. This codes for CARSDGTGGVDTQYF.

This chain connects TRBV6-6 to TRBJ1-1, with D unclear. The germline CDR1 and CDR2 sequences are MNHNY and SVGAGI (reference sequence). The V end was cut by 2 bases, the J end by 4 bases, with 8 bases between. The CDR3 extends over 13 amino acids. Here the CDR3 DNA reads TGTGCCAGCAGTTACCGGGAACCCACTGAAGCTTTCTTT. Its translation is CASSYREPTEAFF.

The gene calls are TRBV28 and TRBJ1-4; 7 bases line up with TRBD1. This CDR3 spans 15 amino acids. Germline V gene sequence: CDR1 MDHEN, CDR2 SYDVKM. J lost 3 bases, V lost 6 bases, and 7 bases had no gene match. The CDR3 bases are TGTGCCAGCAGCTCACAGGACAGGTCTAATGAAAAACTGTTTTTT. Protein sequence: CASSSQDRSNEKLFF.

The chain carries TRBV4-1 and TRBJ2-3; TRBD2 aligns across 9 bases. Germline CDR1 is MGHRA and CDR2 is YSYEKL. The CDR3 has 16 residues. V dropped 1 base and J dropped 2; count of bases not matched to a gene: 4. The CDR3 region is CASSQVLAGFTDTQYF. The CDR3 nucleotides are TGCGCCAGCAGCCAAGTTCTAGCGGGATTCACAGATACGCAGTATTTT.

V and J are TRBV27 and TRBJ2-1, with D perhaps matching TRBD2 (5 bases). V was cut by 6 bases and J by 10 bases, with 13 bases left in between. Germline assignment: CDR1 MNHEY and CDR2 SMNVEV (reference sequence). The CDR3 is 12 residues long. As DNA, the CDR3 is TGTGCCAGCAGCGTAAGCGGTCGCGAGCAGTTCTTC. This sequence encodes CASSVSGREQFF.

The J gene is TRBJ1-3, the V gene TRBV11-2; D perhaps matches TRBD1 (5 bases). CDR3 size: 16 residues. Between the trimmed V and J ends, which lost 5 bases and 1 base, there was a span of 15 bases. From germline, CDR1 is SGHAT and CDR2 FQNNGV. The DNA of the CDR3 is TGTGCCAGCAGCCCCCGAGCTGACAGATCTGGAAACACCATATATTTT. Residues: CASSPRADRSGNTIYF.

V gene TRBV4-1 combines with J gene TRBJ2-7; D unclear. The V end was cut by 1 base, the J end by 0 bases, with 4 bases between. Germline V gene data show CDR1 as MGHRA and CDR2 as YSYEKL. The CDR3 length is 13 residues. For the CDR3, the DNA is TGCGCCAGCAGCCAAGTGAGCTCCTACGAGCAGTACTTC. Its protein is CASSQVSSYEQYF.

The V call is TRBV6-5, the J call TRBJ2-3; 8 bases line up with TRBD1. CDR1 MNHEY and CDR2 SVGAGI come from the germline V gene. Trimming removed 6 bases from V and 4 bases from J; junction bases left unmatched: 9. CDR3 length: 15 amino acids. This CDR3 is CASRSRTGIADTQYF. Written as DNA, the CDR3 is TGTGCCAGCAGATCTCGGACAGGGATCGCAGATACGCAGTATTTT.

The rearrangement links TRBV4-1 to TRBJ2-7, with a tentative D call TRBD2 (7 bases). This CDR3 region has 17 residues. V gave up 0 bases and J gave up 3 bases, with 18 bases separating them. Germline V gene data show CDR1 as MGHRA and CDR2 as YSYEKL. CDR3 region: CASSQDPYGEGGYEQYF. The CDR3 DNA sequence: TGCGCCAGCAGCCAAGATCCTTACGGGGAGGGGGGCTACGAGCAGTACTTC.

This clone turned up a few times. V gene TRBV5-6 combines with J gene TRBJ2-7, with unresolved D. V gave up 1 base and J gave up 3 bases, with 11 bases separating them. CDR3 length equals 14 residues. The germline V gene has CDR1 SGHDT and CDR2 YYEEEE. The CDR3 sequence: CASSLSEHLYEQYF. The DNA for the CDR3 is TGTGCCAGCAGCTTGTCCGAGCACCTCTACGAGCAGTACTTC.

The gene calls are TRBV5-1 and TRBJ2-7; D not resolved. CDR3 size: 14 residues. The germline CDR1 and CDR2 sequences are SGHRS and YFSETQ. Trimming pared 0 bases from V and 6 bases from J, leaving 13 bases between. CDR3 nucleotide sequence: TGCGCCAGCAGCTTGGTTATTATGGCCCGCGAGCAGTACTTC. Translated: CASSLVIMAREQYF. Full variable domain (rest looked up from reference TRBV5-1 and TRBJ2-7): KAGVTQTPRYLIKTRGQQVTLSCSPISGHRSVSWYQQTPGQGLQFLFEYFSETQRNKGNFPGRFSGRQFSNSRSEMNVSTLELGDSALYLCASSLVIMAREQYFGPGTRLTVT.

In this sample, this clone turned up a few times. The chain recombines TRBV9 with TRBJ2-3; 8 positions match TRBD1. Germline CDR1 and CDR2: SGDLS and YYNGEE. J was trimmed by 3 bases and V by 3 bases; bases with no gene match: 12. The CDR3 has 17 residues. CDR3 loop: CASSATPNRGVTDTQYF. The CDR3 region has the DNA TGTGCCAGCAGCGCCACCCCTAACAGGGGGGTAACAGATACGCAGTATTTT.

Points on this clone: The CDR3 carries no conserved terminal phenylalanine or tryptophan, so it likely arises from a read error. The DNA is left out, because the CDR3 cannot be placed on it with certainty; the CDR3 is given as TCRdb lists it. The chain has TRBV5-1 and TRBJ1-1; the DNA was not compared with TRBD1, the D call given in the table. The CDR3 is made up of 10 amino acids, end residues included. Germline CDR1 and CDR2: SGHRS and YFSETQ. CDR3 in amino acids: CASSFYSGLI.

This chain uses TRBV19 with TRBJ2-3; the D gene is possibly TRBD2 (6 bases). The CDR3 consists of 18 residues. Germline CDR1 LNHDA, CDR2 SQIVND (reference sequence). V was pared by 6 bases and J by 5 bases, with 27 bases between. The CDR3 here is CASRSARQTWMGGDTQYF. CDR3 nucleotide sequence: TGTGCCAGTAGAAGTGCTAGGCAGACCTGGATGGGGGGAGATACGCAGTATTTT.

The chain joins TRBV4-1 to TRBJ1-1; no reliable D call. This CDR3 is built from 12 residues. The ends were cut back, 7 bases at V and 5 bases at J, with 11 bases in the middle. The germline gives CDR1 MGHRA, CDR2 YSYEKL. CDR3 region: CASTLGDTEAFF. As DNA, the CDR3 is TGCGCCAGCACCCTCGGAGATACTGAAGCTTTCTTT.

This clone was observed a few times. This chain connects TRBV19 to TRBJ2-1; D is unresolved. CDR3 length equals 16 residues. Trimming shortened V by 1 base and J by 2 bases, and 12 bases separated the two germline ends. Germline values: CDR1 LNHDA, CDR2 SQIVND (reference sequence). The CDR3 sequence is CASSIGRSLTYNEQFF. The CDR3, as DNA: TGTGCCAGTAGTATAGGTCGGTCCTTAACCTACAATGAGCAGTTCTTC.

This clone has a handful of counts. The chain couples TRBV5-4 to TRBJ2-1; TRBD1 aligns across 10 bases. V dropped 0 bases and J dropped 8; count of bases not matched to a gene: 5. Germline V gene lookup returns CDR1 SGHNT and CDR2 YYREEE (reference sequence). This CDR3 contains 15 residues. CDR3 residues: CASSLEGQGFDEQFF. As DNA, the CDR3 is TGTGCCAGCAGCTTGGAGGGACAGGGGTTTGATGAGCAGTTCTTC.

In this sample, this clone turned up a few times. V gene TRBV5-1 combines with J gene TRBJ1-2, with D uncertain. Deletions cut 5 bases from V and 10 bases from J, with 15 bases between. Germline V gene sequence: CDR1 SGHRS, CDR2 YFSETQ. The CDR3 extends over 12 amino acids. For the CDR3, the DNA is TGCGCCAGCAGAAAGGAATCTCGGGACTACACCTTC. It translates to CASRKESRDYTF.

This sequence joins TRBV5-1 and TRBJ1-4, with D possibly being TRBD1 (6 bases). V lost 1 base to trimming and J lost 2 bases, with 9 bases between them. This CDR3 contains 15 residues. Germline V gene data show CDR1 as SGHRS and CDR2 as YFSETQ. Here the CDR3 reads CASSLTGMTNEKLFF. The CDR3 nucleotides read TGCGCCAGCAGCTTGACAGGGATGACTAATGAAAAACTGTTTTTT.

The CDR3 loop is CASSTEGNTIYF. The CDR3 DNA reads TGTGCCAGTAGCACAGAGGGAAACACCATATATTTT. The chain carries TRBV19 and TRBJ1-3; unclear D gene. The CDR3 contains 12 residues. Deletions cut 6 bases from V and 4 bases from J, with 7 bases between. The germline V gene has CDR1 LNHDA and CDR2 SQIVND (reference sequence).

The chain joins TRBV30 to TRBJ1-4, with 11 nucleotides matching TRBD1. After removal of 0 bases from V and 6 bases from J, the junction contained 3 bases not matched to a gene. The CDR3 consists of 15 residues. Germline V gene lookup returns CDR1 GTSNPN and CDR2 SVGIG (reference sequence). CDR3 bases: TGTGCCTGGAGTGTACGGGGACAGGGGGATGAAAAACTGTTTTTT. Residues: CAWSVRGQGDEKLFF.

This rearrangement joins TRBV15 to TRBJ1-4, with D possibly matching TRBD1 (6 bases). From germline, CDR1 is LNHNV and CDR2 YYDKDF (reference sequence). CDR3 length equals 13 residues. The V end was cut by 6 bases, the J end by 3 bases, with 8 bases between. CDR3 protein: CATRGASNEKLFF. CDR3 nucleotide sequence: TGTGCCACCAGGGGGGCTTCTAATGAAAAACTGTTTTTT.

This clone was observed a handful of times. The V call is TRBV6-5, the J call TRBJ1-6; no clear D gene. Germline values: CDR1 MNHEY, CDR2 SVGAGI. Deletions cut 10 bases from V and 0 bases from J, with 13 bases between. The CDR3 spans 15 residues. The CDR3 here is CATSTLSSYNSPLHF. In nucleotides, the CDR3 is TGTGCCACCTCCACCTTGAGCTCCTATAATTCACCCCTCCACTTT.

The rearrangement links TRBV14 to TRBJ2-7; D is perhaps TRBD1 (5 bases). The CDR3 has 15 residues. Per germline, CDR1 SGHDN and CDR2 FVKESK. The V gene lost 0 bases and the J gene lost 2 bases, with 11 bases spanning the gap. CDR3 in amino acids: CASSQDPGRAYEQYF. For the CDR3, the DNA is TGTGCCAGCAGCCAAGATCCTGGCAGGGCCTACGAGCAGTACTTC.

This clone was detected only once. The chain couples TRBV15 to TRBJ1-3; D is unresolved. Germline CDR1 and CDR2: LNHNV and YYDKDF (reference sequence). The CDR3 runs to 16 residues. V was trimmed by 1 base and J by 6 bases, leaving 16 bases between them. CDR3 coding DNA: TGTGCCACCAGCAGAGGCGGGTTGGGCCCAACAAACACCATATATTTT. The encoded protein is CATSRGGLGPTNTIYF.

The gene calls are TRBV9 and TRBJ1-2, with TRBD1 as a possible D gene (5 bases). Germline loops: CDR1 SGDLS, CDR2 YYNGEE. The CDR3 is 15 amino acids. The germline V and J ends were trimmed by 0 bases and 2 bases, with 11 bases remaining between them. Written as DNA, the CDR3 is TGTGCCAGCAGCGTAGCCGCGGGACCAAACTATGGCTACACCTTC. Protein sequence: CASSVAAGPNYGYTF. Together with reference TRBV9 and TRBJ1-2, the CDR3 gives the full variable domain: DSGVTQTPKHLITATGQRVTLRCSPRSGDLSVYWYQQSLDQGLQFLIQYYNGEERAKGNILERFSAQQFPDLHSELNLSSLELGDSALYFCASSVAAGPNYGYTFGSGTRLTVV.

The gene calls are TRBV11-2 and TRBJ1-6; perhaps TRBD1 as D (5 bases). V was pared by 0 bases and J by 11 bases, with 14 bases between. CDR1 and CDR2 (germline): SGHAT, FQNNGV. The CDR3 consists of 15 residues. CDR3 amino acids: CASSLDYVGGAPLHF. The CDR3 bases are TGTGCCAGCAGCTTAGATTACGTAGGAGGGGCACCCCTCCACTTT.

The CDR3 nucleotides read TGTGCCAGCTCACCACCAGACAGGGGGCTAGTCGAGCAGTACTTC. Translated: CASSPPDRGLVEQYF. The rearrangement joins TRBV18 to TRBJ2-7, with TRBD1 identical over 10 bases. After removal of 0 bases from V and 6 bases from J, the junction contained 5 bases not matched to a gene. The CDR3 consists of 15 residues. Germline CDR1 reads KGHSH; CDR2 reads LQKENI.

The chain is built from TRBV7-9 and TRBJ2-1; TRBD1 matches 8 bases. After removal of 4 bases from V and 4 bases from J, the junction contained 6 bases not matched to a gene. The CDR3 is 15 amino acids. CDR1 and CDR2 (germline): SEHNR, FQNEAQ (reference sequence). For the CDR3, the DNA is TGTGCCAGCAGCTCAGGACAGGGTGTTTACAATGAGCAGTTCTTC. Translating it yields CASSSGQGVYNEQFF.

V gene TRBV6-5 combines with J gene TRBJ2-1; TRBD2 aligns across 7 bases. The CDR3 is made up of 14 amino acids. The V and J ends lost 0 bases and 10 bases, in that order; junction bases with no gene match: 6. The germline V gene has CDR1 MNHEY and CDR2 SVGAGI. CDR3 DNA: TGTGCCAGCAGTTACTCACTAGCGACGAAAGAGCAGTTCTTC. This translates into CASSYSLATKEQFF.

V usage is TRBV28 and J usage is TRBJ1-5; 7 bases line up with TRBD1. Germline loops: CDR1 MDHEN, CDR2 SYDVKM. The CDR3 contains 13 residues. Trimming took 6 bases from V and 5 from J; bases not matched to a gene: 4. The CDR3 sequence is CASSQGEDQPQHF. In nucleotides, the CDR3 is TGTGCCAGCAGCCAGGGGGAGGATCAGCCCCAGCATTTT.

The chain links TRBV7-9 to TRBJ1-3; tentatively, D is TRBD1 (6 bases). The CDR3 sequence is 12 residues long. Trimming pared 8 bases from V and 6 bases from J, leaving 11 bases between. Germline V gene lookup returns CDR1 SEHNR and CDR2 FQNEAQ (reference sequence). The CDR3 DNA sequence: TGTGCCAGCGAGGACAGTGAAAACACCATATATTTT. It encodes CASEDSENTIYF.